This T cell receptor beta chain originates from a study of control samples from healthy donors and cancer patients. Produced via immunoSEQ multiplex PCR; TCRdb's table is partial and in-frame only. The table has some 130,000 clones, around 92% seen once. CDR1 is MDHEN, CDR2 SYDVKM, per germline. Trimming removed 6 bases at V and 5 bases at J, with 10 bases between. This CDR3 spans 12 amino acids. Sequenced: blood. The gene calls are TRBV28 and TRBJ1-2, with D unclear. This receptor was obtained from a woman in her forties or fifties in good health. CDR3 sequence (DNA): TGTGCCAGCAGGCAAACGGAGTATGGCTACACCTTC. Translating gives CASRQTEYGYTF.